These 16 T cell receptor beta chains originate from one sample sequenced in a study of T-cell reconstitution after alpha-beta-depleted transplantation in children. TCRbeta library construction was performed incorporating unique molecular identifiers. TCRdb reprocessed the PCR reads via MiXCR and lists one record per CDR3 protein. The sample has about 610,000 distinct CDR3 sequences, over 9.5% seen once; the top ten hold roughly 4%. The sample consisted of PBMCs from the stem cell graft donor, taken from the stem cell graft. The receptors were sampled from a human donor who donated a stem cell graft to a child with acute myeloid leukemia.

This clonotype was picked up a small number of times. The J gene is TRBJ2-1, the V gene TRBV29-1; TRBD2 matches 12 bases. Losses at the gene ends were 3 bases for V and 7 bases for J; bases not matched to a gene: 10. Germline V lookup: CDR1 SQVTM, CDR2 ANQGSEA. The CDR3 covers 16 residues. The CDR3 sequence: CSVDGELAGGRNEQFF. As DNA, the CDR3 is TGCAGCGTTGATGGCGAGCTAGCGGGAGGGAGAAATGAGCAGTTCTTC.

This clonotype occurred a few times. The chain carries TRBV7-9 and TRBJ1-2; 11 positions match TRBD1. Losses at the gene ends were 4 bases for V and 6 bases for J; bases not matched to a gene: 7. Germline CDR1 is SEHNR and CDR2 is FQNEAQ (reference sequence). The CDR3 loop spans 15 amino acids. CDR3 in DNA: TGTGCCAGCAGCTCTTACTCGGACAGGGGGCATGGCTACACCTTC. Its protein is CASSSYSDRGHGYTF.

The genes are TRBV5-1 and TRBJ1-1, with D possibly matching TRBD1 (5 bases). The CDR3 extends over 15 amino acids. V lost 0 bases and J lost 2, with 11 bases in between. Germline V gene sequence: CDR1 SGHRS, CDR2 YFSETQ. The DNA of the CDR3 is TGCGCCAGCAGCTTGGGACAGCTTACCAACACTGAAGCTTTCTTT. Translating gives CASSLGQLTNTEAFF.

This clonotype has just a few counts. This chain uses TRBV24-1 with TRBJ2-3; 7 positions match TRBD2. CDR1 and CDR2 (germline): KGHDR, SFDVKD. This CDR3 comprises 16 residues. V lost 3 bases and J lost 2; bases outside the gene matches: 7. The DNA for the CDR3 is TGTGCCACCAGTGATGGACGAGCGGGAAACACAGATACGCAGTATTTT. Translating gives CATSDGRAGNTDTQYF.

The chain is built from TRBV19 and TRBJ2-3, with no clear D. V dropped 0 bases and J dropped 6 bases, with 13 bases sitting between them. Germline V lookup: CDR1 LNHDA, CDR2 SQIVND (reference sequence). The CDR3 totals 15 residues. CDR3 coding DNA: TGTGCCAGTAGTATAGAGCGAGAACCGCGGGATACGCAGTATTTT. It codes for CASSIEREPRDTQYF.

The chain couples TRBV15 to TRBJ2-3, with TRBD2 identical over 11 bases. CDR1 LNHNV and CDR2 YYDKDF come from the germline V gene (reference sequence). Unmatched junction bases numbered 5, after V lost 1 base and J lost 2 bases. The CDR3 spans 17 residues. The CDR3 sequence: CATSRVILAGVTDTQYF. The CDR3 DNA follows: TGTGCCACCAGCAGAGTGATACTAGCGGGAGTCACAGATACGCAGTATTTT.

CDR3 protein: CASSAGTGNRQPQHF. CDR3 coding DNA: TGTGCCAGCAGTGCCGGGACAGGGAATCGGCAGCCCCAGCATTTT. This chain uses TRBV12-3 or TRBV12-4 with TRBJ1-5, with 9 bases matching TRBD1. V lost 5 bases and J lost 7; bases outside the gene matches: 9. The CDR3 has 15 residues.

In its sample, this clonotype was seen a few times. The V gene is TRBV30, the J gene TRBJ2-7; D may be TRBD1 (6 bases). Looked up from germline, CDR1 is GTSNPN and CDR2 is SVGIG (reference sequence). With 2 bases removed from V and 2 bases from J, the gap between germline ends came to 13 bases. The CDR3 spans 14 residues. CDR3 residues: CAWSRTDSPYEQYF. The CDR3 DNA is TGTGCCTGGAGTCGGACAGACTCTCCCTACGAGCAGTACTTC. The entire variable domain, with the rest obtained from reference TRBV30 and TRBJ2-7, is as follows: SQTIHQWPATLVQPVGSPLSLECTVEGTSNPNLYWYRQAAGRGLQLLFYSVGIGQISSEVPQNLSASRPQDRQFILSSKKLLLSDSGFYLCAWSRTDSPYEQYFGPGTRLTVT.

This clonotype was detected only a few times. This chain joins TRBV6-1 and TRBJ2-1; the D gene is possibly TRBD2 (6 bases). Germline V gives CDR1 MNHNS, CDR2 SASEGT. The CDR3 is made up of 13 amino acids. Trimming cost V 8 bases and J 14 bases, with 22 bases left between them. The chain's CDR3 is CASFSQPGVEKFF. The CDR3 DNA follows: TGTGCCAGCTTTTCGCAACCGGGGGTCGAAAAGTTCTTC.

The chain is built from TRBV12-3 or TRBV12-4 and TRBJ2-4; D is unclear. This CDR3 spans 13 amino acids. Trimming removed 3 bases at V and 1 base at J, with 4 bases between. The CDR3: CASSFTAKNIQYF. Here the CDR3 DNA reads TGTGCCAGCAGTTTTACTGCCAAAAACATTCAGTACTTC.

This clonotype was detected ten times or more. J is TRBJ2-7 and V is TRBV7-2; D may be TRBD1 (6 bases). Germline CDR1 reads SGHTA; CDR2 reads FQGNSA. CDR3 length: 14 residues. The V end lost 1 base, the J end lost 0 bases, and 7 bases lay between the germline ends. This chain's CDR3 is CASSLGGPSYEQYF. CDR3 nucleotides: TGTGCCAGCAGCTTAGGGGGGCCCTCCTACGAGCAGTACTTC.

This clonotype was observed a handful of times. This chain connects TRBV11-2 to TRBJ2-3; D remains unclear. The length of the CDR3 is 13 residues. V lost 0 bases to trimming and J lost 8 bases, with 9 bases between them. Germline lookup yields CDR1 SGHAT and CDR2 FQNNGV. The DNA of the CDR3 is TGTGCCAGCAGCTTAGAGGTAGCTGGTACGCAGTATTTT. Its translation is CASSLEVAGTQYF.

The V call is TRBV20-1, the J call TRBJ2-3; 8 nucleotides agree with TRBD2. The trim removed 3 bases at V and 5 bases at J, leaving 16 bases unmatched. Per the germline V gene, CDR1 is DFQATT and CDR2 is SNEGSKA (reference sequence). The CDR3 is made up of 17 amino acids. The CDR3 here is CSASPNGVAGLKDTQYF. CDR3 in DNA: TGCAGTGCTAGCCCCAATGGTGTAGCGGGACTTAAAGATACGCAGTATTTT.

This clonotype came up many times. Sequence at one end of the junction differs from germline and may be a read error. The chain recombines TRBV7-7 with TRBJ2-2; D is uncertain. Germline-derived CDR1 and CDR2 are SSHAT and FNYEAQ (reference sequence). This CDR3 comprises 16 residues. In nucleotides, the CDR3 is TGTGCTAGCAGCTCCTTCCTAGTTCAATCAACCGGGGAGCTGTTTTTT. Protein product: CASSSFLVQSTGELFF.

This clonotype was seen a handful of times. V is TRBV6-5 and J is TRBJ1-4; TRBD1 is a possible D gene (5 bases). Trimming pared 0 bases from V and 0 bases from J, leaving 8 bases between. The CDR3 consists of 16 residues. Germline V gene data show CDR1 as MNHEY and CDR2 as SVGAGI. The CDR3: CASSYSTASTNEKLFF. The CDR3 DNA sequence: TGTGCCAGCAGTTACTCGACAGCTTCAACTAATGAAAAACTGTTTTTT.

The chain uses TRBV28 and TRBJ2-4, with 10 bases aligning to TRBD1. Germline CDR1 MDHEN, CDR2 SYDVKM. V was clipped by 7 bases and J by 1 base; unmatched bases: 10. The length of the CDR3 is 17 residues. CDR3 region: CASKNLRDRGAKNIQYF. The CDR3 DNA reads TGTGCCAGCAAGAACTTACGGGACAGGGGCGCCAAAAACATTCAGTACTTC.